This T cell receptor (beta chain) was identified during a study of CD8+ T cells in alopecia areata. Overall study findings and caveats: Higher clonality than in normal scalp was seen in lesional scalp, especially alopecia totalis/universalis.

The length of the CDR3 is 18 residues. Germline loops: CDR1 SGHRS, CDR2 YFSETQ. Trimming removed 2 bases from V and 0 bases from J, with 15 bases in between. For this clone: Its specificity is not known.

cDNA prepared by RNA extraction and subsequent reverse transcription served as the template for sequencing. Profiling relied on immunoSEQ multiplex PCR, and the TCRdb table lists in-frame clones only, not all of them. The data contain 100,000 to 150,000 clones, approximately 49% of them singletons. The sample consisted of CD8+ T cells sorted from blood, taken at week 0. The gene calls are TRBV5-1 and TRBJ2-6; TRBD1 might be the D (5 bases). The sequence came from a human donor with alopecia areata. CDR3 nucleotide sequence: TGCGCCAGCAGCTTAGGGGATCCCAAATTCTCTGGGGCCAACGTCCTGACTTTC. Translating gives CASSLGDPKFSGANVLTF.